This T cell receptor beta chain was retrieved from a study of shared clonotypes between healthy human individuals. Study overall: CD4 naive and CD4 memory each took three plates per donor, while CD8 naive took two and CD8 memory one. Study observations and caveats: Limited genetic and exposure-history diversity came from having few donors.

This clone has a single count. What it binds is unknown. Sorted-subset replicate PCR reactions contained around 220 ng DNA, corresponding to tens of thousands of T cell genomes. The method was immunoSEQ multiplex PCR; TCRdb's version includes in-frame clones alone and lacks a portion of them. The sample lists approximately 1.5 million clones; 95% to 99% were seen once. Naive CD4+ cells were CD45RA-selected; the remaining cells were memory. Germline CDR1 MNHEY, CDR2 SVGAGI. CDR3 length equals 16 residues. The J segment lost 2 bases and the V segment lost 4 bases, leaving 7 bases of the junction unmatched.

The chain uses TRBV6-5 and TRBJ2-7; 11 bases agree with TRBD1. Source material: naive CD4+ T cells sorted from blood. Subset defined: CD45RA+ positively selected. The TCR comes from a man aged 25 to 40 in good health. CDR3 in DNA: TGTGCCAGCAGTTCCCTCCGGGACAGGGGGGCCTACGAGCAGTACTTC. Residues: CASSSLRDRGAYEQYF.